This TCR beta chain was captured in a study of blood T cells in healthy people across ages. Comments on this clonotype: One end of the junction is discordant with germline, which a read error may explain.

Sample-barcoded 5' priming and a J-beta primer mix drove a second PCR of 7 to 11 cycles. TCRdb passed the 5' RACE reads through MiXCR, listing each CDR3 protein once. The data show hundreds of thousands of distinct CDR3 sequences, with roughly 43% seen just once and around 30% held by the top ten. The CDR3 has 14 residues. From germline, CDR1 is SGHTA and CDR2 FQGNSA. J is TRBJ2-1 and V is TRBV7-2, with 8 bases matching TRBD2. The end of the DNA aligns better with TRBJ2-7, so the J call may be wrong. The origin of this receptor is an elderly man in good health. Sequences were obtained from blood. The CDR3 sequence is CASSVAGKYNEQYF. DNA for the CDR3: TGTGCCAGCAGCGTAGCGGGGAAGTACAATGAGCAGTACTTC.